Shown below are 28 T cell receptor beta chains from a single sample sequenced in a study of T cells in tumors after PD-1 blockade. TCRdb's copy holds only in-frame clones and misses some; the assay was immunoSEQ multiplex PCR. The table includes several thousand clones, roughly 60% detected once. This sample comprised tumor tissue, obtained after anti-PD-1 treatment. The receptors here all came from a human donor with basal cell carcinoma.

This chain joins TRBV6-5 and TRBJ1-1; 7 nucleotides align to TRBD1. V shed 4 bases and J 1 base; nucleotides not matched to a gene: 6. The CDR3 covers 15 residues. Per germline, CDR1 MNHEY and CDR2 SVGAGI. The CDR3: CASSLSTGPNTEAFF. DNA of the CDR3: TGTGCCAGCAGTTTGTCGACAGGGCCGAACACTGAAGCTTTCTTT.

This clone was detected a few times. The chain joins TRBV9 to TRBJ1-4; D might be TRBD1 (5 bases). The CDR3 extends over 16 amino acids. Deletions cut 2 bases from V and 6 bases from J, with 17 bases between. Germline values: CDR1 SGDLS, CDR2 YYNGEE. CDR3 region: CASSVGTGLGDEKLFF. The CDR3 DNA reads as TGTGCCAGCAGCGTCGGAACGGGACTAGGTGATGAAAAACTGTTTTTT.

V gene TRBV10-3 combines with J gene TRBJ2-1, with D uncertain. Germline assignment: CDR1 ENHRY and CDR2 SYGVKD. This CDR3 is built from 11 residues. V gave up 0 bases and J gave up 9 bases, with 3 bases separating them. CDR3 coding DNA: TGTGCCATCAGTGAGTCGAGTGAGCAGTTCTTC. It is translated as CAISESSEQFF.

Concerning this clone: An end of the junction differs from the germline gene, which may be a read error. The chain combines TRBV9 with TRBJ2-1, with TRBD2 identical over 11 bases. CDR3 size: 19 residues. Germline assignment: CDR1 SGDLS and CDR2 YYNGEE. The CDR3 nucleotides are TGTGCCAGCAGCGTAAGGCTAGCGGGAGGTCCCGGTATTTCCAATGAGCAGCTCTTC. Its protein is CASSVRLAGGPGISNEQLF.

This sequence joins TRBV6-2 or TRBV6-3 and TRBJ2-1; D gene ambiguous. With 0 bases removed from V and 10 bases from J, the gap between germline ends came to 16 bases. CDR3 size: 15 residues. Germline CDR1 and CDR2: MNHEY and SVGEGT. CDR3 nucleotides: TGTGCCAGCAGTTACTCAGAAACGAGTGGATGGGAGCAGTTCTTC. This gives the protein CASSYSETSGWEQFF.

The J gene is TRBJ2-3, the V gene TRBV13; D not certain. Germline values: CDR1 PRHDT, CDR2 FYEKMQ (reference sequence). With 3 bases removed from V and 0 bases from J, the gap between germline ends came to 16 bases. There are 17 residues in the CDR3. The CDR3 sequence is CASSFSADLSSTDTQYF. The DNA for the CDR3 is TGTGCCAGCAGCTTCTCGGCAGACTTATCTAGCACAGATACGCAGTATTTT.

The chain recombines TRBV5-4 with TRBJ2-1, with a possible D match to TRBD2 (7 bases). Trimming shortened V by 3 bases and J by 5 bases, and 18 bases separated the two germline ends. Germline V lookup: CDR1 SGHNT, CDR2 YYREEE (reference sequence). This CDR3 contains 16 residues. The CDR3 protein is CASSSMGGGLNNEQFF. CDR3 bases: TGTGCCAGCAGCTCAATGGGGGGGGGCCTTAACAATGAGCAGTTCTTC.

This rearrangement joins TRBV19 to TRBJ2-7; D is unresolved. The CDR3 is 13 residues long. V dropped 3 bases and J dropped 2 bases, with 8 bases sitting between them. The germline V gene encodes CDR1 LNHDA and CDR2 SQIVND (reference sequence). CDR3 in amino acids: CASSILRAYEQYF. The CDR3 nucleotides are TGTGCCAGTAGTATCTTAAGGGCCTACGAGCAGTACTTC.

This clone showed up just a few times. The V call is TRBV19, the J call TRBJ2-7; D is unresolved. CDR1 is LNHDA and CDR2 is SQIVND in the germline V gene (reference sequence). V was cut by 4 bases and J by 4 bases, with 11 bases left in between. The CDR3 sequence is 13 residues long. CDR3 nucleotide sequence: TGTGCCAGTAGTACGGCAATACTATACGAGCAGTACTTC. This sequence encodes CASSTAILYEQYF.

This clone was observed once. The J gene is TRBJ2-3, the V gene TRBV9; D gene uncertain. Germline V CDR1 and CDR2: SGDLS, YYNGEE. V dropped 4 bases and J dropped 4 bases, with 19 bases sitting between them. The CDR3 sequence is 16 residues long. The CDR3, as DNA: TGTGCCAGCAGCCTCCACCGGACGGCCCGATCAGATACGCAGTATTTT. It yields the protein CASSLHRTARSDTQYF.

By proportion, this clone is medium-sized. The chain employs TRBV6-5 and TRBJ1-2; 7 nucleotides line up with TRBD1. J gave up 4 bases and V 6 bases, and 11 bases lay outside the gene matches. CDR1 MNHEY and CDR2 SVGAGI come from the germline V gene. This CDR3 contains 15 residues. The CDR3 here is CASSNPRTGRYGYTF. As DNA, the CDR3 is TGTGCCAGCAGCAACCCCCGGACAGGACGCTATGGCTACACCTTC.

The CDR3: CASKETGLGSQPQHF. CDR3 sequence (DNA): TGTGCCAGCAAAGAAACAGGGCTTGGCAGTCAGCCCCAGCATTTT. The J gene is TRBJ1-5, the V gene TRBV28; maybe TRBD1 (6 bases). The V end lost 7 bases, the J end lost 6 bases, and 19 bases lay between the germline ends. The CDR3 sequence is 15 residues long. CDR1 and CDR2 (germline): MDHEN, SYDVKM.

This clone was picked up a small number of times. The chain joins TRBV5-1 to TRBJ2-5; D possibly corresponds to TRBD2 (5 bases). Trimming removed 1 base from V and 2 bases from J, with 9 bases in between. CDR1 is SGHRS, CDR2 YFSETQ, per germline. This CDR3 has 14 residues. In DNA form, the CDR3 reads TGCGCCAGCAGCTTGAGCGGCGCACAAGAGACCCAGTACTTC. It translates to CASSLSGAQETQYF.

The chain is built from TRBV6-1 and TRBJ1-2; possible D gene TRBD1, 5 bases. The CDR3 runs 14 residues. Trimming stripped 1 base from V and 3 bases from J, with 9 bases between. In germline, CDR1 is MNHNS, CDR2 SASEGT. Here the CDR3 reads CASSEVFRDYGYTF. For the CDR3, the DNA is TGTGCCAGCAGTGAAGTGTTCAGGGACTATGGCTACACCTTC.

This chain uses TRBV4-2 with TRBJ2-5; the D is unclear. CDR1 is LGHNA, CDR2 YNFKEQ, per germline. CDR3 length equals 16 residues. The V end lost 1 base, the J end lost 1 base, and 13 bases lay between the germline ends. The CDR3 protein is CASSQVSSPGQETQYF. As DNA, the CDR3 is TGTGCCAGCAGCCAAGTTAGTTCACCGGGCCAAGAGACCCAGTACTTC.

This clone is medium-sized (0.01 to 0.1%) within its sample. This chain joins TRBV27 and TRBJ2-3, with D possibly matching TRBD1 (6 bases). Germline V gene sequence: CDR1 MNHEY, CDR2 SMNVEV (reference sequence). This CDR3 is built from 14 residues. Deletions cut 8 bases from V and 2 bases from J, with 14 bases between. CDR3 in DNA: TGTGCCAGCCGGACTCAGGGGTCCACAGATACGCAGTATTTT. The encoded protein is CASRTQGSTDTQYF.

The chain combines TRBV6-2 or TRBV6-3 with TRBJ2-7, with D maybe TRBD1 (5 bases). The ends were cut back, 2 bases at V and 6 bases at J, with 17 bases in the middle. This CDR3 is built from 15 residues. The germline V gene has CDR1 MNHEY and CDR2 SVGEGT. CDR3 amino acids: CASSYGRQGISEQYF. The CDR3 DNA reads TGTGCCAGCAGTTACGGCCGGCAGGGAATCTCCGAGCAGTACTTC.

The J gene is TRBJ2-7, the V gene TRBV9; the D is unclear. Per germline, CDR1 SGDLS and CDR2 YYNGEE. The V gene lost 1 base and the J gene lost 6 bases, with 8 bases spanning the gap. The CDR3 has 12 residues. CDR3 amino acids: CASSVLRREQYF. The CDR3 DNA follows: TGTGCCAGCAGCGTATTACGTCGCGAGCAGTACTTC.

The CDR3 spells CSVHRGRNTEAFF. The CDR3 region has the DNA TGCAGCGTTCACAGGGGAAGGAACACTGAAGCTTTCTTT. The rearrangement uses TRBV29-1 and TRBJ1-1; the match to TRBD1 covers 7 bases. Looked up from germline, CDR1 is SQVTM and CDR2 is ANQGSEA. V was pared by 5 bases and J by 1 base, with 4 bases of the junction left unmatched. The CDR3 loop spans 13 amino acids.

The chain employs TRBV30 and TRBJ2-2; 13 bases are shared with TRBD2. The J segment lost 3 bases and the V segment lost 8 bases, leaving 3 bases of the junction unmatched. The CDR3 is made up of 14 amino acids. The germline CDR1 and CDR2 sequences are GTSNPN and SVGIG (reference sequence). CDR3 DNA sequence: TGTGCCAGGGGACTAGCGGGATACACCGGGGAGCTGTTTTTT. This gives the protein CARGLAGYTGELFF.

The chain couples TRBV30 to TRBJ1-2, with unresolved D. The CDR3 extends over 11 amino acids. V lost 8 bases and J lost 8, with 15 bases in between. Germline values: CDR1 GTSNPN, CDR2 SVGIG (reference sequence). The CDR3 reads CAKHGRGGYTF. In DNA, the CDR3 is TGTGCCAAACACGGTCGCGGGGGCTACACCTTC.

V gene TRBV6-1 combines with J gene TRBJ2-2; TRBD2 might be the D (7 bases). V was trimmed by 0 bases and J by 2 bases, leaving 16 bases between them. CDR3 length equals 18 residues. Germline V lookup: CDR1 MNHNS, CDR2 SASEGT. The CDR3 loop reads CASSEALTGGANTGELFF. The DNA for the CDR3 is TGTGCCAGCAGTGAAGCGCTCACGGGGGGCGCTAACACCGGGGAGCTGTTTTTT.

CDR3 in amino acids: CSASNAAGRNTDTQYF. For the CDR3, the DNA is TGCAGTGCTAGTAACGCCGCGGGAAGAAACACAGATACGCAGTATTTT. V is TRBV20-1 and J is TRBJ2-3, with D tentatively TRBD2 (6 bases). CDR3 length equals 16 residues. CDR1 and CDR2 from the germline V gene are DFQATT and SNEGSKA (reference sequence). V gave up 3 bases and J gave up 2 bases, with 18 bases separating them.

This clone was counted only a few times. The chain combines TRBV3-1 (or the pseudogene TRBV3-2) with TRBJ2-1, with 10 bases fitting TRBD2. There are 15 residues in the CDR3. Per germline, CDR1 LGHDT and CDR2 YNNKEL (reference sequence). The V segment lost 4 bases and the J segment 2 bases; nucleotides outside the gene matches: 2. The CDR3 sequence is CASSLGLAAYNEQFF. CDR3 bases: TGTGCCAGCAGCCTAGGACTAGCGGCCTACAATGAGCAGTTCTTC.

The CDR3 DNA reads TGTGCCAGCAGTTTATCGGCGGGGGGCAGTGAGCAGTTCTTC. It specifies CASSLSAGGSEQFF. The gene calls are TRBV27 and TRBJ2-1; 8 nucleotides match TRBD2. CDR3 length: 14 amino acids. With 0 bases clipped from V and 9 bases from J, the junction kept 4 bases outside the gene matches. Germline-derived CDR1 and CDR2 are MNHEY and SMNVEV (reference sequence).

V and J are TRBV6-2 or TRBV6-3 and TRBJ2-7; possible D gene TRBD2, 6 bases. The CDR3 totals 14 residues. The V gene's germline CDR1 is MNHEY and CDR2 SVGEGT. V lost 5 bases, J lost 0 bases, and 11 bases lay in between. CDR3 coding DNA: TGTGCCAGCAGTCTAGACGGGAGCTCCTACGAGCAGTACTTC. Its protein product is CASSLDGSSYEQYF.

The chain recombines TRBV9 with TRBJ2-3; D is uncertain. In germline, CDR1 is SGDLS, CDR2 YYNGEE. The germline V and J ends were trimmed by 1 base and 0 bases, with 6 bases remaining between them. This CDR3 comprises 14 residues. CDR3: CASSVNPSTDTQYF. CDR3 DNA: TGTGCCAGCAGCGTAAACCCAAGCACAGATACGCAGTATTTT.

The chain carries TRBV12-3 or TRBV12-4 and TRBJ1-4; no firm D call. The CDR3 length is 13 residues. V shed 5 bases and J shed 5 bases, with 9 bases lying between them. In DNA form, the CDR3 reads TGTGCCAGCAGTCTGGCCGAGAATGAAAAACTGTTTTTT. Protein: CASSLAENEKLFF.